The entry that follows covers one T cell receptor beta chain sequence. The antigen is undetermined. TCRdb itself ran the reads through MiXCR, one entry per CDR3 protein. The profile shows approximately 320,000 distinct CDR3 sequences, approximately 9.5% of them singletons. This entry is derived from a study of T cell repertoires in cytomegalovirus infection. General study findings and limits: Frequencies of public TCR beta families were cumulated, and this identified carriers of CMV plus the relevant HLA.

Germline V gene lookup returns CDR1 MNHNS and CDR2 SASEGT. The CDR3 is made up of 15 amino acids. The germline V and J ends were trimmed by 5 bases and 4 bases, with 17 bases remaining between them. This sequence joins TRBV6-1 and TRBJ1-2; D ambiguous. The sample was PBMCs. The receptor comes from a human donor in good health (CMV status not recorded). Some clones in this sample may be carry-over from other donors' samples. The chain's CDR3 is CASSFQQLPVYGYTF. In DNA, the CDR3 is TGTGCCAGCAGTTTTCAACAGCTCCCAGTCTATGGCTACACCTTC.